A single sample gave rise to the 12 T cell receptor beta chains below, sequenced in a study of T cell repertoires in aging, cancer and after chemotherapy. TRB rearrangements spanning V, D and J were amplified using mixed TRB-A/B primers. TCRdb re-called the multiplex PCR reads with MiXCR, one entry per CDR3 protein. The profile shows 7,000 to 9,000 distinct CDR3 sequences, just over 40% of them singletons. The template was genomic DNA from peripheral blood, not RNA. Sequencing was carried out using blood. The receptors were gathered from a human donor with a solid tumor.

With respect to this clonotype: One junction end disagrees with the germline gene, perhaps due to a read error. The V gene is TRBV19, the J gene TRBJ2-2, with D possibly matching TRBD1 (6 bases). Germline CDR1 and CDR2: LNHDA and SQIVND (reference sequence). CDR3 length: 15 amino acids. The CDR3: CASCISGHPTGQLFF. The CDR3 DNA reads TGTGCCAGCTGCATCTCGGGACACCCCACCGGGCAGCTGTTTTTT.

This chain uses TRBV11-3 with TRBJ2-7; possibly TRBD1 for D (6 bases). The CDR3 contains 15 residues. The V end lost 5 bases, the J end lost 1 base, and 15 bases lay between the germline ends. Germline V gene data show CDR1 as SGHNT and CDR2 as YENEEA. CDR3: CASSAIQGRSYEQYF. CDR3 bases: TGTGCCAGCAGCGCAATACAGGGACGATCCTACGAGCAGTACTTC.

This CDR3 reads CASSLEVGVVGEQYF. The DNA of the CDR3 is TGTGCCAGCAGCTTAGAAGTAGGGGTGGTGGGGGAGCAGTACTTC. The V and J genes are TRBV11-3 and TRBJ2-7; D possibly corresponds to TRBD1 (5 bases). Trimming cost V 0 bases and J 7 bases, with 16 bases left between them. CDR3 length: 15 residues. Looked up from germline, CDR1 is SGHNT and CDR2 is YENEEA.

The CDR3 bases are TGTGCCTGGAGTCGGGGGGCCTCGGACACTGAAGCTTTCTTT. This encodes CAWSRGASDTEAFF. V gene TRBV30 combines with J gene TRBJ1-1; tentative D call: TRBD1 (6 bases). Per the germline V gene, CDR1 is GTSNPN and CDR2 is SVGIG (reference sequence). V was trimmed by 2 bases and J by 3 bases, leaving 13 bases between them. This CDR3 contains 14 residues.

This clonotype ranks as medium-sized. The chain employs TRBV19 and TRBJ2-1, with 7 bases identical to TRBD1. V shed 5 bases and J 14 bases; nucleotides not matched to a gene: 15. Germline CDR1 and CDR2: LNHDA and SQIVND (reference sequence). The CDR3 has 14 residues. CDR3 nucleotides: TGTGCCAGTAGTCCCACTCGACAGGGTATGAATAAGTTCTTC. Protein product: CASSPTRQGMNKFF.

This clonotype was detected only a few times. The genes are TRBV19 and TRBJ1-1; the match to TRBD1 covers 7 bases. There are 14 residues in the CDR3. CDR1 is LNHDA, CDR2 SQIVND, per germline (reference sequence). With 3 bases clipped from V and 8 bases from J, the junction kept 9 bases outside the gene matches. The CDR3 loop is CASSIAHRGREAFF. In DNA, the CDR3 is TGTGCCAGTAGTATTGCCCACAGGGGCCGAGAAGCTTTCTTT.

Relative to its sample, this clonotype is medium-sized (0.01 to 0.1%). The J gene is TRBJ1-2, the V gene TRBV29-1; 7 bases align to TRBD1. Germline trimming cut 7 bases from V and 0 bases from J; bases unmatched to any gene: 8. Germline CDR1 reads SQVTM; CDR2 reads ANQGSEA. The CDR3 consists of 14 residues. For the CDR3, the DNA is TGCAGCGGTCGGACAGGCCCAGCTAACTATGGCTACACCTTC. It is translated as CSGRTGPANYGYTF. The full variable domain, with the rest looked up from reference TRBV29-1 and TRBJ1-2, is SAVISQKPSRDICQRGTSLTIQCQVDSQVTMMFWYRQQPGQSLTLIATANQGSEATYESGFVIDKFPISRPNLTFSTLTVSNMSPEDSSIYLCSGRTGPANYGYTFGSGTRLTVV.

In regard to this clonotype: Sequence at one end of the junction differs from germline and may be a read error. The J gene is TRBJ1-4, the V gene TRBV12-3 or TRBV12-4, with 7 bases identical to TRBD1. The CDR3 consists of 14 residues. CDR3 sequence reads: CASSGTVNNKKLFF. The CDR3 region has the DNA TGTGCCAGCAGTGGGACAGTTAATAATAAAAAACTGTTTTTT.

This clonotype was counted only a few times. This chain links TRBV7-9 with TRBJ2-1; the D is unclear. Trimming cost V 3 bases and J 3 bases, with 9 bases left between them. The CDR3 is 14 residues long. Germline-derived CDR1 and CDR2 are SEHNR and FQNEAQ (reference sequence). CDR3 in DNA: TGTGCCAGCAGCTTGAGCAGAGACTACAATGAGCAGTTCTTC. It is translated as CASSLSRDYNEQFF. Combining the CDR3 with reference TRBV7-9 and TRBJ2-1 gives the whole variable domain DTGVSQNPRHKITKRGQNVTFRCDPISEHNRLYWYRQTLGQGPEFLTYFQNEAQLEKSRLLSDRFSAERPKGSFSTLEIQRTEQGDSAMYLCASSLSRDYNEQFFGPGTRLTVL.

In DNA form, the CDR3 reads TGCAGCGCCGAAGGGACAGGGTGGGAGAACACTGAAGCTTTCTTT. Translation: CSAEGTGWENTEAFF. The rearrangement uses TRBV29-1 and TRBJ1-1; TRBD1 aligns across 9 bases. Germline-derived CDR1 and CDR2 are SQVTM and ANQGSEA. The CDR3 has 15 amino acids. V was clipped by 7 bases and J by 1 base; unmatched bases: 10.

CDR3 in DNA: TGTGCCAGCAGTTCCAGGGACAGGGTCGGTTATGGCTACACCTTC. Encoded protein: CASSSRDRVGYGYTF. The chain carries TRBV6-5 and TRBJ1-2, with TRBD1 matching over 9 bases. The V gene's germline CDR1 is MNHEY and CDR2 SVGAGI. CDR3 length equals 15 residues. Trimming removed 4 bases from V and 5 bases from J; junction bases left unmatched: 8.

The chain carries TRBV11-1 and TRBJ2-5, with TRBD2 identical over 12 bases. J was trimmed by 7 bases and V by 3 bases; bases with no gene match: 6. Germline V CDR1 and CDR2: SGHAT, FQDESV (reference sequence). The CDR3 loop spans 15 amino acids. CDR3 sequence (DNA): TGTGCCAGCAGCTTGGACCGACTAGCGGGAGCGACCCAGTACTTC. This sequence encodes CASSLDRLAGATQYF. The variable domain in full, with the rest retrieved from reference TRBV11-1 and TRBJ2-5, is EAEVAQSPRYKITEKSQAVAFWCDPISGHATLYWYRQILGQGPELLVQFQDESVVDDSQLPKDRFSAERLKGVDSTLKIQPAELGDSAMYLCASSLDRLAGATQYFGPGTRLLVL.